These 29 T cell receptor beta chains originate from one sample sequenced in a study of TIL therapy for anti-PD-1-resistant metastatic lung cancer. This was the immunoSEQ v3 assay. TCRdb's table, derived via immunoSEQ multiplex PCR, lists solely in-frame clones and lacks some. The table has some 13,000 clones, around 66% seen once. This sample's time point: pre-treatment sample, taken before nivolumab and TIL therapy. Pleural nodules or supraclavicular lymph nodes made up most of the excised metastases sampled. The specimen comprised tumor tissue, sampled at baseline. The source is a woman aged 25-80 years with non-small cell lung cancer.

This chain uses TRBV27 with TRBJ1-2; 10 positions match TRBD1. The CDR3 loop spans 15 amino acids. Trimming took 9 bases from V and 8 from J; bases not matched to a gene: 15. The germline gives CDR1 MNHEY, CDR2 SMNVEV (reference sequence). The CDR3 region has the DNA TGTGCCAGTAAACCGGGACAGGGGTTCTCGGGGGGCTACACCTTC. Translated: CASKPGQGFSGGYTF.

CDR3 region: CASSIGDLASEQFF. The CDR3, as DNA: TGTGCCAGTAGTATAGGGGACTTAGCCAGTGAGCAGTTCTTC. V is TRBV19 and J is TRBJ2-1, with D perhaps TRBD2 (6 bases). The V gene's germline CDR1 is LNHDA and CDR2 SQIVND (reference sequence). CDR3 size: 14 residues. V was trimmed by 1 base and J by 9 bases, leaving 13 bases between them.

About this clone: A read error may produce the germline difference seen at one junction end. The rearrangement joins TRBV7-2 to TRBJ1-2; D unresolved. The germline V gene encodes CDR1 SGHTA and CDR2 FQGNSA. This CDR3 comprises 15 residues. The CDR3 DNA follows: TGTGCCAGCATCTCTCAAGCCAGGTTATCCTATGACTACACCTTC. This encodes CASISQARLSYDYTF.

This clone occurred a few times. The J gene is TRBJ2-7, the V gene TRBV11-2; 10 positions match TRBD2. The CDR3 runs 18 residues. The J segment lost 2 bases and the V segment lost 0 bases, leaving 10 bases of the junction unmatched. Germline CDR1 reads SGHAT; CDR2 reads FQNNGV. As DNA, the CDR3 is TGTGCCAGCAGCTTAGATATGGGGTGGACTAGCGGAACCTACGAGCAGTACTTC. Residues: CASSLDMGWTSGTYEQYF.

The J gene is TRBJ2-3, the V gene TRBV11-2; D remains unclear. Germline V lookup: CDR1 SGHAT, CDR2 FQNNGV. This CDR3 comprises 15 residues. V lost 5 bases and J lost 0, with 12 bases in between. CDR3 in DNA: TGTGCCAGCAGCCCATACCGTGCTAGCACAGATACGCAGTATTTT. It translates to CASSPYRASTDTQYF.

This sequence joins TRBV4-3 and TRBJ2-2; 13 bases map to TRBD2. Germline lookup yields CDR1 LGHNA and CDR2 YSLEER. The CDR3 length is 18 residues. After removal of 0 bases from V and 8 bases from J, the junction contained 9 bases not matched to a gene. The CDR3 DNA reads TGCGCCAGCAGCCAAGATCGGACTAGCGGGGGACGACGAGGGGAGCTGTTTTTT. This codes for CASSQDRTSGGRRGELFF.

The DNA for the CDR3 is TGTGCCAGCAGCTTGATGTCAGGGGATAGCAATCAGCCCCAGCATTTT. The encoded protein is CASSLMSGDSNQPQHF. V usage is TRBV7-8 and J usage is TRBJ1-5; the D gene is possibly TRBD1 (6 bases). V dropped 3 bases and J dropped 0 bases, with 12 bases sitting between them. The CDR3 length is 16 residues. The V gene's germline CDR1 is SGHVS and CDR2 FQNEAQ.

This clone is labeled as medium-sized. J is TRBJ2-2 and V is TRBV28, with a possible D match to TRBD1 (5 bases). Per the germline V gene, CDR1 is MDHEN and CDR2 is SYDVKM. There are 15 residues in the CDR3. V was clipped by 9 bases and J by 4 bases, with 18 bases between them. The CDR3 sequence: CASIGAGLSTGELFF. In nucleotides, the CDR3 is TGTGCCAGTATTGGGGCAGGGCTGAGCACCGGGGAGCTGTTTTTT.

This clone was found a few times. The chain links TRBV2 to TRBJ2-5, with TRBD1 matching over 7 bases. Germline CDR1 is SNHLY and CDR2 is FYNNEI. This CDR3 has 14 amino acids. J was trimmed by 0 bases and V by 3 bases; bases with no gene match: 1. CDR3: CASSDRGYQETQYF. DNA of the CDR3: TGTGCCAGCAGTGACAGGGGGTACCAAGAGACCCAGTACTTC.

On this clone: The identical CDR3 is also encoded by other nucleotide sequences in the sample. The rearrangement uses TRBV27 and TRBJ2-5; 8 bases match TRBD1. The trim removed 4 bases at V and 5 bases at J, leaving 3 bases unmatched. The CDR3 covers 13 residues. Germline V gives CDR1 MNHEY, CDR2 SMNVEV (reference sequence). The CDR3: CASSSGGRETQYF. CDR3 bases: TGTGCCAGCAGTTCAGGGGGCCGGGAGACCCAGTACTTC.

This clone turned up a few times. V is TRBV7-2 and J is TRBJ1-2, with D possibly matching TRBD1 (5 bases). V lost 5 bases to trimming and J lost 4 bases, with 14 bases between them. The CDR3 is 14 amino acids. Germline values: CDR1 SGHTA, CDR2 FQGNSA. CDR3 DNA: TGTGCCAGCAGCGGACGGGGCGGCATCTATGGCTACACCTTC. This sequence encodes CASSGRGGIYGYTF.

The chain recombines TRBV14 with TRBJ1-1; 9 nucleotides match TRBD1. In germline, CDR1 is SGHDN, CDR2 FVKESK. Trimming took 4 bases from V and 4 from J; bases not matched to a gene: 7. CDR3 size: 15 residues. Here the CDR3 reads CASSPGQGFTTEAFF. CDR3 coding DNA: TGTGCCAGCAGCCCCGGACAGGGGTTTACCACTGAAGCTTTCTTT.

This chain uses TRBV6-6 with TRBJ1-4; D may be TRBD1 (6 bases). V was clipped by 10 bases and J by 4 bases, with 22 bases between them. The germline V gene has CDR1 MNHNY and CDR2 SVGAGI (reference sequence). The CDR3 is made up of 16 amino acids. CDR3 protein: CATLPGGAGVNEKLFF. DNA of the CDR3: TGTGCCACCCTTCCCGGGGGGGCGGGAGTTAATGAAAAACTGTTTTTT.

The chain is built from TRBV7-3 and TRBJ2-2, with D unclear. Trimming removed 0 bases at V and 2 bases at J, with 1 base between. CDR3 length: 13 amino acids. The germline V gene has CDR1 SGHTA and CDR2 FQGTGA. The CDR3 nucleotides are TGTGCCAGCAGCTTAACCAACACCGGGGAGCTGTTTTTT. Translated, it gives CASSLTNTGELFF. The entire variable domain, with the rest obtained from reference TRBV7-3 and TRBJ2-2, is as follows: GAGVSQTPSNKVTEKGKYVELRCDPISGHTALYWYRQSLGQGPEFLIYFQGTGAADDSGLPNDRFFAVRPEGSVSTLKIQRTERGDSAVYLCASSLTNTGELFFGEGSRLTVL.

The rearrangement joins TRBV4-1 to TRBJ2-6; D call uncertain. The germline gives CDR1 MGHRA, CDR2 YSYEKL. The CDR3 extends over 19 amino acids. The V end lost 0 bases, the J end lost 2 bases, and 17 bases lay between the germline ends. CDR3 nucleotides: TGCGCCAGCAGCCAAGAAGTTCCCTCCTTTGGGGCTGGGGCCAACGTCCTGACTTTC. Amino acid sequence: CASSQEVPSFGAGANVLTF.

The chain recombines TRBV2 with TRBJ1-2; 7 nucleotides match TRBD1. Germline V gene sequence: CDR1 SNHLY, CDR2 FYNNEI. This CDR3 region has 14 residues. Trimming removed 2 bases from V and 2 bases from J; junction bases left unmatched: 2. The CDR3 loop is CASSEQGGNYGYTF. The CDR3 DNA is TGTGCCAGCAGTGAACAGGGGGGGAACTATGGCTACACCTTC.

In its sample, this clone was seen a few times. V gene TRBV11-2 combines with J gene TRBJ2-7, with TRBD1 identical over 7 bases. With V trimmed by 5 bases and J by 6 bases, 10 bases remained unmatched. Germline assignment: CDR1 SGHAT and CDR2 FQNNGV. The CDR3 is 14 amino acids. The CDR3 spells CASSGTDYRGEQYF. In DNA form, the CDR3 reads TGTGCCAGCAGCGGGACCGACTACAGGGGCGAGCAGTACTTC. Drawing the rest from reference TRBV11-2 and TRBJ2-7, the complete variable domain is EAGVAQSPRYKIIEKRQSVAFWCNPISGHATLYWYQQILGQGPKLLIQFQNNGVVDDSQLPKDRFSAERLKGVDSTLKIQPAKLEDSAVYLCASSGTDYRGEQYFGPGTRLTVT.

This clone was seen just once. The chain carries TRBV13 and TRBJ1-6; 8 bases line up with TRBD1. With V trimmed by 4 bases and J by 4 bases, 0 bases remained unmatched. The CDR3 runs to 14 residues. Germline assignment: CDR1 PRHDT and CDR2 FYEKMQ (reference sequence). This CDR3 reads CASSWTGYNSPLHF. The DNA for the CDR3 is TGTGCCAGCAGCTGGACAGGGTATAATTCACCCCTCCACTTT.

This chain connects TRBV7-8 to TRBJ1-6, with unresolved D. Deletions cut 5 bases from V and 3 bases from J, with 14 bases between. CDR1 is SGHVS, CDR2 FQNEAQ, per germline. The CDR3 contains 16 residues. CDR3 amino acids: CASSPRGKDYNSPLHF. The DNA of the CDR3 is TGTGCCAGCAGCCCCCGAGGCAAGGACTATAATTCACCCCTCCACTTT.

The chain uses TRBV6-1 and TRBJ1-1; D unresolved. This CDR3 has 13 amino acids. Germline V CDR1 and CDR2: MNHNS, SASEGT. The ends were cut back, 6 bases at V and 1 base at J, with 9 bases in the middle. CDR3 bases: TGTGCCAGCAGCGGGCATTCGAACACTGAAGCTTTCTTT. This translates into CASSGHSNTEAFF.

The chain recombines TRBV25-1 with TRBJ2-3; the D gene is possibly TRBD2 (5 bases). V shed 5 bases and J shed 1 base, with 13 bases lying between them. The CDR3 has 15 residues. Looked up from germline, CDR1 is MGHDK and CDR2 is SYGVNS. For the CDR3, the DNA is TGTGCCAGCAGTCCTTCGGGGTTGCGCACAGATACGCAGTATTTT. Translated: CASSPSGLRTDTQYF.

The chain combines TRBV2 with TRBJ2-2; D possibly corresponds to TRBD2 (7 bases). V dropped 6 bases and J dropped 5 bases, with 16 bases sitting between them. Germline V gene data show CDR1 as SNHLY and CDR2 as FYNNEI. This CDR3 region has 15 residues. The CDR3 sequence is CASRGVRGGTGELFF. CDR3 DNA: TGTGCCAGCAGAGGGGTGAGGGGGGGAACCGGGGAGCTGTTTTTT.

CDR3 nucleotide sequence: TGTGCCAGCAGCTTAGGTGTAGGGGGGCAGGAGACCCAGTACTTC. Its protein is CASSLGVGGQETQYF. The chain combines TRBV13 with TRBJ2-5; TRBD1 or TRBD2 may be the D gene (6 bases each). The CDR3 length is 15 residues. Germline loops: CDR1 PRHDT, CDR2 FYEKMQ (reference sequence). V lost 0 bases and J lost 5, with 13 bases in between.

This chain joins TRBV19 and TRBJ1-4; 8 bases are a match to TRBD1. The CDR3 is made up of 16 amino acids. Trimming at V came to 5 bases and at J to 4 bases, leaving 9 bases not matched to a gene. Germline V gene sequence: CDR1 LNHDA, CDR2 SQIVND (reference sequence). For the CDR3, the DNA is TGTGCCAGTAGTCCAGGGGGCTTGGCTGGTAATGAAAAACTGTTTTTT. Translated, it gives CASSPGGLAGNEKLFF.

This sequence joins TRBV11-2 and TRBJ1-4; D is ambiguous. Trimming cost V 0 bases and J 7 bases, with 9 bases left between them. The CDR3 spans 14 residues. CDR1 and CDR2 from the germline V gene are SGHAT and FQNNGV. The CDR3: CASSLERNLEKLFF. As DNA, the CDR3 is TGTGCCAGCAGCTTAGAAAGGAACCTTGAAAAACTGTTTTTT.

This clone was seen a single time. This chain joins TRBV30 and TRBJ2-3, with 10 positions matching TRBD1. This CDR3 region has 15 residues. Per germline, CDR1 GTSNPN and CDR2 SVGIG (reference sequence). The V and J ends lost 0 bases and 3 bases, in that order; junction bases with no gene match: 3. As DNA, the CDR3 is TGTGCCTGGAGTGTAGGGACAGGGGAAACAGATACGCAGTATTTT. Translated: CAWSVGTGETDTQYF.

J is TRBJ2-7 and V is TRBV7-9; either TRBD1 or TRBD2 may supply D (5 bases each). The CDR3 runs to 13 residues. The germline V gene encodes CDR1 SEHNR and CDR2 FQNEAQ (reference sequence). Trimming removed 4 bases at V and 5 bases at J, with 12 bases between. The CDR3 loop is CASSSRRGNEQYF. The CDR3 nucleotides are TGTGCCAGCAGCTCAAGACGGGGCAACGAGCAGTACTTC.

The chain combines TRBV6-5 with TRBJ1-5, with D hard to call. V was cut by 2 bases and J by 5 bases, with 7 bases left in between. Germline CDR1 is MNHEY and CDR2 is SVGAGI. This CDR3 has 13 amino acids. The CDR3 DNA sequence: TGTGCCAGCAGTTACATAAGAGATCAGCCCCAGCATTTT. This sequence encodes CASSYIRDQPQHF.

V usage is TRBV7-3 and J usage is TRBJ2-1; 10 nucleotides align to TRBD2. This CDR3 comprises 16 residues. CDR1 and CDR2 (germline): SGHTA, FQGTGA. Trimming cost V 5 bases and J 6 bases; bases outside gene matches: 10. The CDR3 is CASSPRSGRAVNEQFF. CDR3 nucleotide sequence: TGTGCCAGCAGCCCTCGGAGCGGGAGGGCCGTCAATGAGCAGTTCTTC.